The 14 T cell receptor beta chains given below trace back to one sample, sequenced in a study of blood T cell repertoires in COVID-19. Clones were sequenced by immunoSEQ multiplex PCR, and TCRdb holds only the in-frame ones, with some missing. The sample yields some 97,000 clones, about nine tenths seen once. Sequencing was performed on peripheral blood. The receptor set was obtained from a middle-aged man with acute or convalescent COVID-19.

V gene TRBV6-5 combines with J gene TRBJ1-4; D not resolved. The germline gives CDR1 MNHEY, CDR2 SVGAGI. Trimming took off 6 bases at V and 5 bases at J, with 13 bases between the two ends. This CDR3 is built from 14 residues. CDR3 sequence reads: CASRMGGVNEKLFF. The CDR3 bases are TGTGCCAGCAGAATGGGAGGCGTGAATGAAAAACTGTTTTTT.

The chain uses TRBV7-6 and TRBJ1-4; 10 nucleotides line up with TRBD1. CDR1 is SGHVS, CDR2 FNYEAQ, per germline. The CDR3 covers 16 residues. V lost 5 bases, J lost 5 bases, and 8 bases stayed unmatched. The CDR3 nucleotides read TGTGCCAGCAGCGCCTTAGACAGGGGGCGGAATGAAAAACTGTTTTTT. Translation gives CASSALDRGRNEKLFF.

The chain is built from TRBV30 and TRBJ2-2, with TRBD2 as a possible D gene (6 bases). The germline CDR1 and CDR2 sequences are GTSNPN and SVGIG (reference sequence). V was shortened by 0 bases and J by 2 bases, with 10 bases between the two germline ends. This CDR3 is built from 15 residues. The CDR3 reads CAWSVSGSNTGELFF. DNA for the CDR3: TGTGCCTGGAGTGTTAGCGGATCTAACACCGGGGAGCTGTTTTTT.

The chain joins TRBV4-3 to TRBJ1-2; D gene ambiguous. The length of the CDR3 is 17 residues. V lost 4 bases and J 0 bases, leaving 18 bases between the germline ends. The germline gives CDR1 LGHNA, CDR2 YSLEER. The CDR3 nucleotides read TGCGCCAGCAGCCCTGCTTACGTGCTTACATCTAACTATGGCTACACCTTC. This sequence encodes CASSPAYVLTSNYGYTF.

The chain has TRBV18 and TRBJ2-5, with D possibly TRBD1 on 6 matching bases. Germline assignment: CDR1 KGHSH and CDR2 LQKENI. This CDR3 is 15 amino acids long. Trimming removed 2 bases from V and 4 bases from J, with 14 bases in between. The CDR3 bases are TGTGCCAGCTCACCAATACAGGGTCTTTTAGAGACCCAGTACTTC. Residues: CASSPIQGLLETQYF.

CDR3 sequence: CASSFDGTGVFYGYTF. CDR3 nucleotides: TGCGCCAGCAGCTTTGACGGGACAGGGGTTTTCTATGGCTACACCTTC. The chain employs TRBV5-1 and TRBJ1-2; TRBD1 matches at 10 bases. Germline V gene data show CDR1 as SGHRS and CDR2 as YFSETQ. This CDR3 is built from 16 residues. V was pared by 2 bases and J by 4 bases, with 8 bases of the junction left unmatched.

The chain combines TRBV30 with TRBJ1-1; D uncertain. CDR3 length equals 12 residues. Trimming shortened V by 4 bases and J by 1 base, and 7 bases separated the two germline ends. The germline V gene has CDR1 GTSNPN and CDR2 SVGIG (reference sequence). The CDR3 bases are TGTGCCTGGAAACAGTGGAACACTGAAGCTTTCTTT. Translated, it gives CAWKQWNTEAFF. Full variable domain (outside the CDR3, taken from reference TRBV30 and TRBJ1-1): SQTIHQWPATLVQPVGSPLSLECTVEGTSNPNLYWYRQAAGRGLQLLFYSVGIGQISSEVPQNLSASRPQDRQFILSSKKLLLSDSGFYLCAWKQWNTEAFFGQGTRLTVV.

The chain is built from TRBV19 and TRBJ2-1; 14 positions match TRBD2. In germline, CDR1 is LNHDA, CDR2 SQIVND (reference sequence). Trimming cost V 3 bases and J 9 bases; bases outside gene matches: 4. CDR3 size: 15 residues. The DNA for the CDR3 is TGTGCCAGTAGTATGGGACTAGCGGGAGTCAGTGAGCAGTTCTTC. The encoded protein is CASSMGLAGVSEQFF.

This clone showed up just once. This chain connects TRBV29-1 to TRBJ1-1; the match to TRBD1 covers 7 bases. In germline, CDR1 is SQVTM, CDR2 ANQGSEA. The CDR3 runs 13 residues. The CDR3 here is CSARDSRNTEAFF. In DNA form, the CDR3 reads TGCAGTGCTCGGGACAGCAGGAACACTGAAGCTTTCTTT.

The genes are TRBV24-1 and TRBJ2-1; 11 bases agree with TRBD2. The V gene's germline CDR1 is KGHDR and CDR2 SFDVKD. With V trimmed by 10 bases and J by 4 bases, 8 bases remained unmatched. The CDR3 has 15 amino acids. The CDR3 DNA reads TGTGCCACGTCCCTTGGGACTAGCGGATACAATGAGCAGTTCTTC. Protein product: CATSLGTSGYNEQFF.

Here the CDR3 reads CASQDWTGRISTDTQYF. CDR3 nucleotide sequence: TGCGCCAGCCAGGACTGGACAGGGCGGATAAGCACAGATACGCAGTATTTT. V is TRBV10-2 and J is TRBJ2-3; 8 nucleotides match TRBD1. The CDR3 has 17 amino acids. Germline V gene data show CDR1 as WSHSY and CDR2 as SAAADI. J gave up 0 bases and V 8 bases, and 13 bases lay outside the gene matches.

J is TRBJ2-7 and V is TRBV19; 10 bases agree with TRBD1. V trimming: 4 bases; J trimming: 2 bases; junction bases outside the gene matches: 2. Germline lookup yields CDR1 LNHDA and CDR2 SQIVND (reference sequence). This CDR3 is 14 amino acids long. CDR3 nucleotide sequence: TGTGCCAGTAGTAGCGGGACAGGGGCCTACGAGCAGTACTTC. This sequence encodes CASSSGTGAYEQYF.

This rearrangement joins TRBV4-3 to TRBJ2-7; weak D call: TRBD1 (8 bases). Germline loops: CDR1 LGHNA, CDR2 YSLEER. The CDR3 sequence is 15 residues long. Trimming pared 0 bases from V and 6 bases from J, leaving 15 bases between. CDR3 in amino acids: CASSQDYRGGSEQYF. The CDR3 DNA reads as TGCGCCAGCAGCCAAGACTACAGGGGGGGTTCCGAGCAGTACTTC.

The J gene is TRBJ2-7, the V gene TRBV7-7, with D unresolved. The CDR3 covers 13 residues. V gave up 5 bases and J gave up 0 bases, with 8 bases separating them. CDR1 is SSHAT, CDR2 FNYEAQ, per germline (reference sequence). The CDR3 region is CASSPGASYEQYF. In nucleotides, the CDR3 is TGTGCCAGCAGCCCAGGCGCCTCCTACGAGCAGTACTTC.